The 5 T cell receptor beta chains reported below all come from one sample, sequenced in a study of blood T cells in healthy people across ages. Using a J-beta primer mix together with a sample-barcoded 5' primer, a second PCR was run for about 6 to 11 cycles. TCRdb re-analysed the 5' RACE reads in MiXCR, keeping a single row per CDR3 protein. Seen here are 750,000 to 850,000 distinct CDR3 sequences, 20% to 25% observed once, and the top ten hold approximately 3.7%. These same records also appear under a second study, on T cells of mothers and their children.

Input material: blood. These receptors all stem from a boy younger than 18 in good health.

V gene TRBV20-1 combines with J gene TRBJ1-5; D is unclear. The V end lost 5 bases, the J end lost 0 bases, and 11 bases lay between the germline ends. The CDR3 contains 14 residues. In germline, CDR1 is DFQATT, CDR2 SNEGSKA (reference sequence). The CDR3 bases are TGCAGTGCTTTGCCAGGAGATAGCAATCAGCCCCAGCATTTT. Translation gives CSALPGDSNQPQHF.

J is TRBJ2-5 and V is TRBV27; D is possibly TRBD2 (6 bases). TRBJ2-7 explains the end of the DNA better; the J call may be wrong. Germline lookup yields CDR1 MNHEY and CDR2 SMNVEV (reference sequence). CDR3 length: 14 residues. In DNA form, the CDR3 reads TGTGCCAGCAGCCCCGTAAAGGCGGGGTACGAGCAGTACTTC. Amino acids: CASSPVKAGYEQYF.

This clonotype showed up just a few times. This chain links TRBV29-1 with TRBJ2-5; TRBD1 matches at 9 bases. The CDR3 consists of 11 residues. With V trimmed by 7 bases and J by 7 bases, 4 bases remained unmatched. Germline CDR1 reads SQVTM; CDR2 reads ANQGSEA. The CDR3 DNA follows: TGCAGCGCCTGGACAGGGGCGACCCAGTACTTC. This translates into CSAWTGATQYF.

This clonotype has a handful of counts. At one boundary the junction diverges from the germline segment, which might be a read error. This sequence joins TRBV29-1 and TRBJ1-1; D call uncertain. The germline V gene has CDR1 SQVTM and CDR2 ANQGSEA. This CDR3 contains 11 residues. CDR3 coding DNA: TGCAGCGTAGGAAGGGAAACTGAAGCTCTCTTT. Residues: CSVGRETEALF.

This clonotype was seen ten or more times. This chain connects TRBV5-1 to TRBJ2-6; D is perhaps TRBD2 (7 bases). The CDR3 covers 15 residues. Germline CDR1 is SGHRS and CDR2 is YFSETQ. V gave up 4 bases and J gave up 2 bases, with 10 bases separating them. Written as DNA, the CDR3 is TGCGCCAGCAGCCCGGGGGGCACTGGGGCCAACGTCCTGACTTTC. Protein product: CASSPGGTGANVLTF.